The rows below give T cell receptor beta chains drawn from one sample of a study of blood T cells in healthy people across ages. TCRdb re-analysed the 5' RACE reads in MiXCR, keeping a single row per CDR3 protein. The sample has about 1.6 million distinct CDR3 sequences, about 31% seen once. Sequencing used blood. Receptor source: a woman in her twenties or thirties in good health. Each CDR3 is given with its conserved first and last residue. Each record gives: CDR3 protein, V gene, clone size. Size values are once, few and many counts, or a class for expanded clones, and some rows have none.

CDR3 protein: CASSDPLRAGDETQFF
V gene: TRBV9
clone size: NA

CDR3 protein: CASSYSGGAGEQYF
V gene: TRBV7-2
clone size: few

CDR3 protein: CSARVDPLTTDTQYF
V gene: TRBV20-1
clone size: few

CDR3 protein: CASSPSGAGDAYNEQFF
V gene: TRBV13
clone size: few

CDR3 protein: CASSRFGQGGEQFF
V gene: TRBV13
clone size: few

CDR3 protein: CASSYSTGIVSDTQYF
V gene: TRBV6-6
clone size: many

CDR3 protein: CSARGMASRNERFF
V gene: TRBV20-1
clone size: NA

CDR3 protein: CASRWGDSYNEQFF
V gene: TRBV6-6
clone size: NA

CDR3 protein: CSANGQLMNTEAFF
V gene: TRBV20-1
clone size: NA

CDR3 protein: CASSLRVVTEAFF
V gene: TRBV5-5
clone size: few

CDR3 protein: CSVGTGLGGYTF
V gene: TRBV29-1
clone size: few

CDR3 protein: CATSRDTGVWDQPQHF
V gene: TRBV15
clone size: few

CDR3 protein: CSARGLAGSYEQYF
V gene: TRBV20-1
clone size: many

CDR3 protein: CASSQDLASGATSTDTQYF
V gene: TRBV4-2
clone size: NA

CDR3 protein: CASSGVYGYTF
V gene: TRBV2
clone size: NA

CDR3 protein: CASSLDMGSYEQFF
V gene: TRBV5-6
clone size: NA

CDR3 protein: CASRPTLTSTDTRYF
V gene: TRBV7-6
clone size: NA

CDR3 protein: CASTLDRAYEQYF
V gene: TRBV21-1
clone size: NA

CDR3 protein: CASSSPLGDEQFF
V gene: TRBV6-6
clone size: NA

CDR3 protein: CASSASYRGLDEQYF
V gene: TRBV4-1
clone size: few

CDR3 protein: CASSPSRGQEQYF
V gene: TRBV6-6
clone size: NA

CDR3 protein: CASSAGTGITDTQYF
V gene: TRBV6-1
clone size: NA

CDR3 protein: CSARETGGSAHGYTF
V gene: TRBV20-1
clone size: NA

CDR3 protein: CALQVGRTQYF
V gene: TRBV7-9
clone size: NA

CDR3 protein: CASSLAWTGGGRGQPQHF
V gene: TRBV7-8
clone size: NA

CDR3 protein: CSARASDRGIEQYF
V gene: TRBV20-1
clone size: NA

CDR3 protein: CASSLERTADTQYF
V gene: TRBV5-1
clone size: few

CDR3 protein: CSAQIGVPLHF
V gene: TRBV20-1
clone size: many

CDR3 protein: CASSKGTGEEYGYTF
V gene: TRBV5-1
clone size: few

CDR3 protein: CASSLTGAMNTEAFF
V gene: TRBV27
clone size: few

CDR3 protein: CASSQGLGNEQFF
V gene: TRBV28
clone size: NA

CDR3 protein: CASRKAGTGVPYEQYF
V gene: TRBV27
clone size: few

CDR3 protein: CASIPVGGGTEAFF
V gene: TRBV6-6
clone size: NA

CDR3 protein: CASSATGTYGYTF
V gene: TRBV10-2
clone size: NA

CDR3 protein: CASSVGRCYGYTF
V gene: TRBV6-2/TRBV6-3
clone size: NA

CDR3 protein: CASRVALNTGELFF
V gene: TRBV11-2
clone size: once

CDR3 protein: CAWSGDSINYGYTF
V gene: TRBV30
clone size: NA

CDR3 protein: CASSLWTSGGRTDTQYF
V gene: TRBV5-1
clone size: few

CDR3 protein: CASSGSQGRENYGYTF
V gene: TRBV9
clone size: few

CDR3 protein: CASRTGGKDTQYF
V gene: TRBV28
clone size: NA

CDR3 protein: CSADGGRSQETQYF
V gene: TRBV20-1
clone size: NA

CDR3 protein: CASSGRLSGYTF
V gene: TRBV6-1
clone size: few

CDR3 protein: CAWSVSSKEQYF
V gene: TRBV30
clone size: few

CDR3 protein: CASSQDTSGRSSEQFF
V gene: TRBV4-1
clone size: NA

CDR3 protein: CSARSDRLDYGYTF
V gene: TRBV20-1
clone size: few

CDR3 protein: CASSLKRGPYEQYF
V gene: TRBV5-1
clone size: NA

CDR3 protein: CAIKGLAGGPHTGELFF
V gene: TRBV10-3
clone size: NA

CDR3 protein: CASSGRDRGWDTEAFF
V gene: TRBV5-1
clone size: NA

CDR3 protein: CSVVSPGGSYEQYF
V gene: TRBV29-1
clone size: many

CDR3 protein: CASSPRHDKAFF
V gene: TRBV12-3/TRBV12-4
clone size: NA

CDR3 protein: CSARDWFMNTEAFF
V gene: TRBV20-1
clone size: NA

CDR3 protein: CASSLEVEPAYEQYF
V gene: TRBV5-1
clone size: NA

CDR3 protein: CASSEGRVSPLHF
V gene: TRBV10-1
clone size: few

CDR3 protein: CASSLMATSGGPQETQYF
V gene: TRBV12-3/TRBV12-4
clone size: few

CDR3 protein: CASSLMVSGLNTGELFF
V gene: TRBV5-1
clone size: NA